This TCR beta chain was observed in a study of PD-1 blockade in mismatch repair-deficient tumors. Study-level findings and limits: Tumor-resident clones, often absent from pretreatment blood, expanded after pembrolizumab and then contracted.

Note on this clone: Antigen unknown.

CDR3 length: 17 residues. CDR1 is SEHNR, CDR2 FQNEAQ, per germline (reference sequence). V shed 5 bases, J shed 4 bases, and the junction held 8 bases outside the gene matches. The TCR-sequenced patients were three responders to pembrolizumab. Sequencing used immunoSEQ multiplex PCR; TCRdb keeps in-frame clones, though not all of them. This table has some 130,000 clones, around nine tenths appearing once. The input for sequencing was peripheral blood, taken just under 74 weeks after starting pembrolizumab. The chain recombines TRBV7-9 with TRBJ2-3; 14 nucleotides match TRBD2. This clonotype originated in an adult with mismatch repair-deficient cancer. Here the CDR3 reads CASSLLGLAGVADTQYF. The CDR3 DNA reads TGTGCCAGCAGCCTCTTGGGACTAGCGGGAGTGGCAGATACGCAGTATTTT.